Shown below are 26 T cell receptor beta chains from a single sample sequenced in a study of CD4+ T cells in melanoma. TCRdb's table, derived via immunoSEQ multiplex PCR, lists solely in-frame clones and lacks some. This table holds roughly 150,000 clones, about nine tenths found once. These TCRs come from a human donor with melanoma.

The chain links TRBV30 to TRBJ2-3; 7 bases map to TRBD2. Germline values: CDR1 GTSNPN, CDR2 SVGIG (reference sequence). V was pared by 5 bases and J by 4 bases, with 12 bases of the junction left unmatched. The CDR3 consists of 15 residues. The CDR3 DNA is TGTGCCTGGGACGGAACTAGCGCGTTATCAGATACGCAGTATTTT. Amino acids: CAWDGTSALSDTQYF.

This chain joins TRBV30 and TRBJ1-1; 7 bases map to TRBD1. CDR3 size: 13 residues. The V gene end was trimmed by 2 bases and the J gene end by 5 bases; junction bases not matched to a gene: 5. Per the germline V gene, CDR1 is GTSNPN and CDR2 is SVGIG (reference sequence). CDR3 sequence: CAWSPTGRTEAFF. The CDR3 nucleotides are TGTGCCTGGAGTCCGACAGGGCGGACTGAAGCTTTCTTT.

The chain is built from TRBV18 and TRBJ1-6, with TRBD1 matching 11 bases. CDR1 and CDR2 from the germline V gene are KGHSH and LQKENI. V gave up 7 bases and J gave up 14 bases; unmatched junction bases: 10. The CDR3 contains 14 residues. CDR3 coding DNA: TGTGCCAGCTTCCGGGACAGGGGGAGAGAGGCCCTCCACTTT. This encodes CASFRDRGREALHF.

The V call is TRBV5-6, the J call TRBJ1-2, with D unresolved. This CDR3 contains 11 residues. CDR1 is SGHDT and CDR2 is YYEEEE in the germline V gene. V was pared by 9 bases and J by 6 bases, with 12 bases between. Written as DNA, the CDR3 is TGTGCCACCGAGGGAAGGGATGGCTACACCTTC. Encoded protein: CATEGRDGYTF.

This clone was found once. The CDR3 DNA reads as TGTGCCAGCTCACCACTCGGCACCTTGAACACTGAAGCTTTCTTT. Protein: CASSPLGTLNTEAFF. V gene TRBV18 combines with J gene TRBJ1-1, with D hard to call. CDR3 length equals 15 residues. Between the trimmed V and J ends, which lost 1 base and 0 bases, there was a span of 9 bases. Germline assignment: CDR1 KGHSH and CDR2 LQKENI.

The V gene is TRBV5-1, the J gene TRBJ1-6; D not resolved. Germline loops: CDR1 SGHRS, CDR2 YFSETQ. V dropped 0 bases and J dropped 8 bases, with 3 bases sitting between them. This CDR3 comprises 12 residues. The CDR3 bases are TGCGCCAGCAGCTTGGCGGATTCACCCCTCCACTTT. It codes for CASSLADSPLHF.

J is TRBJ1-1 and V is TRBV5-6; TRBD1 agrees at 7 bases. Germline CDR1 reads SGHDT; CDR2 reads YYEEEE. The J segment lost 4 bases and the V segment lost 4 bases, leaving 7 bases of the junction unmatched. The CDR3 has 14 amino acids. The CDR3 DNA is TGTGCCAGCAGCGTCCAGGGGGTTGGCACTGAAGCTTTCTTT. This encodes CASSVQGVGTEAFF.

The chain combines TRBV2 with TRBJ2-5; 10 nucleotides agree with TRBD2. This CDR3 comprises 13 residues. Germline V gene sequence: CDR1 SNHLY, CDR2 FYNNEI. Germline trimming cut 6 bases from V and 9 bases from J; bases unmatched to any gene: 7. For the CDR3, the DNA is TGTGCCAGCAGCCGACTAGCGGGCGGAGCCCAGTACTTC. Amino acid sequence: CASSRLAGGAQYF.

This clone came up once. The CDR3 DNA reads TGCGCCAGCAGCCCGAGGGGGCCGACCGGGGAGCTGTTTTTT. It translates to CASSPRGPTGELFF. The chain employs TRBV10-2 and TRBJ2-2; the match to TRBD1 covers 7 bases. Germline V gene lookup returns CDR1 WSHSY and CDR2 SAAADI. The ends lost 6 bases at V and 5 bases at J; junction bases unmatched: 6. The CDR3 length is 14 residues.

The V gene is TRBV11-2, the J gene TRBJ1-3; the match to TRBD1 covers 7 bases. CDR1 is SGHAT, CDR2 FQNNGV, per germline. The CDR3 has 15 amino acids. After removal of 0 bases from V and 2 bases from J, the junction contained 1 base not matched to a gene. The CDR3 here is CASSLEGTAGNTIYF. The CDR3 nucleotides read TGTGCCAGCAGCTTAGAGGGGACAGCTGGAAACACCATATATTTT.

The chain links TRBV5-1 to TRBJ1-2, with D maybe TRBD1 (6 bases). Germline values: CDR1 SGHRS, CDR2 YFSETQ. The CDR3 is 12 residues long. The V end lost 4 bases, the J end lost 10 bases, and 14 bases lay between the germline ends. This CDR3 reads CASSIGTTYYTF. The CDR3, as DNA: TGCGCCAGCAGCATCGGGACAACGTACTACACCTTC. The entire variable domain, with the rest obtained from reference TRBV5-1 and TRBJ1-2, is as follows: KAGVTQTPRYLIKTRGQQVTLSCSPISGHRSVSWYQQTPGQGLQFLFEYFSETQRNKGNFPGRFSGRQFSNSRSEMNVSTLELGDSALYLCASSIGTTYYTFGSGTRLTVV.

This clone was observed once. The rearrangement joins TRBV5-1 to TRBJ1-4, with D possibly being TRBD1 (6 bases). The CDR3 length is 15 residues. Trimming shortened V by 3 bases and J by 0 bases, and 9 bases separated the two germline ends. CDR1 is SGHRS, CDR2 YFSETQ, per germline. As DNA, the CDR3 is TGCGCCAGCAGCTCTACAGGGACAACTAATGAAAAACTGTTTTTT. Its translation: CASSSTGTTNEKLFF. Complete variable domain (other parts from reference TRBV5-1 and TRBJ1-4): KAGVTQTPRYLIKTRGQQVTLSCSPISGHRSVSWYQQTPGQGLQFLFEYFSETQRNKGNFPGRFSGRQFSNSRSEMNVSTLELGDSALYLCASSSTGTTNEKLFFGSGTQLSVL.

The chain joins TRBV18 to TRBJ1-5; possibly TRBD1 for D (5 bases). CDR1 is KGHSH, CDR2 LQKENI, per germline. The ends were cut back, 6 bases at V and 1 base at J, with 16 bases in the middle. The CDR3 totals 16 residues. The CDR3 is CASSQSQGASNQPQHF. The DNA for the CDR3 is TGTGCCAGCTCGCAATCCCAGGGTGCCAGCAATCAGCCCCAGCATTTT.

The chain uses TRBV6-6 and TRBJ1-1, with D unresolved. The germline gives CDR1 MNHNY, CDR2 SVGAGI (reference sequence). The CDR3 totals 14 residues. Trimming took off 2 bases at V and 2 bases at J, with 9 bases between the two ends. CDR3 DNA sequence: TGTGCCAGCAGTTACACTGCGATTAACACTGAAGCTTTCTTT. This sequence encodes CASSYTAINTEAFF.

The DNA for the CDR3 is TGTGCCACCAGCAGAGATCAAACTGAAGAGACCCAGTACTTC. Its protein is CATSRDQTEETQYF. The rearrangement links TRBV15 to TRBJ2-5, with D uncertain. V shed 0 bases and J shed 3 bases, with 8 bases lying between them. The germline gives CDR1 LNHNV, CDR2 YYDKDF (reference sequence). This CDR3 contains 14 residues.

The table lists this clone with a count of one. The chain is built from TRBV27 and TRBJ1-2; TRBD1 agrees at 8 bases. Germline-derived CDR1 and CDR2 are MNHEY and SMNVEV (reference sequence). The CDR3 runs to 15 residues. V shed 5 bases and J 7 bases; nucleotides not matched to a gene: 12. CDR3: CASSVGGGQVAGYTF. The CDR3 DNA follows: TGTGCCAGCAGTGTGGGAGGGGGACAGGTCGCTGGCTACACCTTC.

This clone was found a few times. The J gene is TRBJ1-1, the V gene TRBV30; D is unresolved. The CDR3 has 14 amino acids. V shed 2 bases and J shed 4 bases, with 14 bases lying between them. Germline-derived CDR1 and CDR2 are GTSNPN and SVGIG (reference sequence). This chain's CDR3 is CAWSLATWSTEAFF. CDR3 DNA sequence: TGTGCCTGGAGTTTAGCGACTTGGAGCACTGAAGCTTTCTTT.

This sequence joins TRBV5-1 and TRBJ1-3; D not resolved. Per the germline V gene, CDR1 is SGHRS and CDR2 is YFSETQ. The CDR3 length is 16 residues. V shed 2 bases and J shed 0 bases, with 12 bases lying between them. DNA for the CDR3: TGCGCCAGCAGCTTCGGAACGGAACCCTCTGGAAACACCATATATTTT. This gives the protein CASSFGTEPSGNTIYF.

This clone was detected once. One junction end disagrees with the germline gene, perhaps due to a read error. The gene calls are TRBV30 and TRBJ2-1; 9 bases are a match to TRBD2. The CDR3 is 14 amino acids. Germline V gene data show CDR1 as GTSNPN and CDR2 as SVGIG (reference sequence). CDR3 loop: CAWRKAGGPGEQFF. The CDR3 nucleotides read TGTGCTTGGAGGAAGGCGGGGGGGCCGGGTGAGCAGTTCTTC.

CDR3 residues: CASTYDSLSGNTIYF. The CDR3 DNA follows: TGTGCCAGCACCTATGACAGCCTCTCTGGAAACACCATATATTTT. The chain uses TRBV6-1 and TRBJ1-3; D might be TRBD1 (5 bases). The germline gives CDR1 MNHNS, CDR2 SASEGT. The CDR3 contains 15 residues. V was pared by 7 bases and J by 0 bases, with 13 bases between.

The chain joins TRBV6-1 to TRBJ2-5, with a weak D call TRBD2 (5 bases). Per germline, CDR1 MNHNS and CDR2 SASEGT. Between the trimmed V and J ends, which lost 2 bases and 7 bases, there was a span of 14 bases. The CDR3 is 14 amino acids. CDR3 residues: CASSELSHEGTQYF. The CDR3 DNA follows: TGTGCCAGCAGTGAACTGAGCCACGAGGGGACCCAGTACTTC.

The chain joins TRBV7-8 to TRBJ1-2; 11 nucleotides match TRBD1. CDR1 and CDR2 (germline): SGHVS, FQNEAQ. The CDR3 runs 16 residues. V lost 4 bases, J lost 2 bases, and 6 bases stayed unmatched. The CDR3 bases are TGTGCCAGCAGCTCCACCGGGACAGGGGGAAACTATGGCTACACCTTC. This encodes CASSSTGTGGNYGYTF.

The V and J genes are TRBV7-2 and TRBJ1-5; TRBD1 might be the D (5 bases). Germline CDR1 reads SGHTA; CDR2 reads FQGNSA. CDR3 size: 14 residues. V lost 5 bases to trimming and J lost 6 bases, with 14 bases between them. CDR3 amino acids: CASSVLQAAQPQHF. Here the CDR3 DNA reads TGTGCCAGCAGCGTCTTACAGGCGGCTCAGCCCCAGCATTTT.

J is TRBJ2-1 and V is TRBV30, with 10 bases fitting TRBD2. V lost 2 bases and J lost 4; bases outside the gene matches: 11. This CDR3 spans 17 amino acids. CDR1 and CDR2 (germline): GTSNPN, SVGIG (reference sequence). Here the CDR3 reads CAWSTRIVAGGYNEQFF. The DNA for the CDR3 is TGTGCCTGGAGTACTAGGATAGTAGCGGGGGGTTACAATGAGCAGTTCTTC.

The gene calls are TRBV18 and TRBJ2-7; 9 bases align to TRBD1. Unmatched junction bases numbered 5, after V lost 2 bases and J lost 6 bases. This CDR3 contains 14 residues. Germline CDR1 reads KGHSH; CDR2 reads LQKENI. Written as DNA, the CDR3 is TGTGCCAGCTCACCAGGGGGACAGGGTCTCGAGCAGTACTTC. It codes for CASSPGGQGLEQYF.

The rearrangement links TRBV6-6 to TRBJ2-2; D might be TRBD2 (7 bases). V was cut by 8 bases and J by 6 bases, with 19 bases left in between. The CDR3 length is 15 residues. In germline, CDR1 is MNHNY, CDR2 SVGAGI (reference sequence). CDR3 sequence reads: CASGPRRGRPGELFF. The CDR3 DNA follows: TGTGCCAGCGGCCCTCGGCGGGGGCGCCCCGGGGAGCTGTTTTTT.